This TCR beta chain was sequenced for a study of T cells after yellow fever vaccination. Study-level information: When fractions had low cell numbers, they were prepared with SMART-Seq v4 Ultra Low Input. Study results and caveats: Primary-vaccination clones mostly resurfaced post-booster (nearly 97% CD4, more than 85% CD8).

The CDR3 length is 15 residues. V was clipped by 4 bases and J by 9 bases; unmatched bases: 10. From germline, CDR1 is SGHRS and CDR2 YFSETQ. TCRdb itself ran the 5' RACE reads through MiXCR, one entry per CDR3 protein. The sample includes 510,000 or so distinct CDR3 sequences, 15% to 20% of them seen just once. About this clonotype itself: Its antigen is not known.

This TCR was recovered from a man aged 25 to 40 who received the YFV17D yellow fever vaccine. Specimen: PBMCs, collected 15 days after the yellow fever booster vaccination. The V and J genes are TRBV5-1 and TRBJ2-1; 10 bases are shared with TRBD2. The CDR3 DNA reads as TGCGCCAGCAGCGCCCGCGCTAGCGGGAGTGGTGAGCAGTTCTTC. Its protein is CASSARASGSGEQFF.